This TCR beta chain was sequenced during a study of OX40 agonist ivuxolimab in advanced cancers. Study-level information: The treatment was a fully human IgG2 OX40 agonist, ivuxolimab. Patients received ivuxolimab, an intravenous treatment, every 2 weeks at 0.01 to 10 mg/kg. From about 23 to 85 years was the age range, with a mean of roughly 64 years, and approximately 84% were male.

Libraries were prepared by immunoSEQ multiplex PCR; TCRdb keeps only in-frame clonotypes and omits some of them. The table includes about 55,000 clones, roughly 90% detected once. This clone was seen a few times. The ends lost 6 bases at V and 5 bases at J; junction bases unmatched: 7. The V gene's germline CDR1 is ENHRY and CDR2 SYGVKD. The CDR3 covers 13 residues. The chain recombines TRBV10-3 with TRBJ2-7; TRBD1 matches 7 bases. The TCR was taken from an adult with an advanced solid tumor such as melanoma, head and neck, liver or kidney cancer. The sequencing used CD4+ or CD8+ T cells sorted from blood, collected in a trial of the OX40 agonist ivuxolimab. CDR3 in amino acids: CAIRRTGQHEQYF. CDR3 in DNA: TGTGCCATCAGACGGACAGGACAACACGAGCAGTACTTC.